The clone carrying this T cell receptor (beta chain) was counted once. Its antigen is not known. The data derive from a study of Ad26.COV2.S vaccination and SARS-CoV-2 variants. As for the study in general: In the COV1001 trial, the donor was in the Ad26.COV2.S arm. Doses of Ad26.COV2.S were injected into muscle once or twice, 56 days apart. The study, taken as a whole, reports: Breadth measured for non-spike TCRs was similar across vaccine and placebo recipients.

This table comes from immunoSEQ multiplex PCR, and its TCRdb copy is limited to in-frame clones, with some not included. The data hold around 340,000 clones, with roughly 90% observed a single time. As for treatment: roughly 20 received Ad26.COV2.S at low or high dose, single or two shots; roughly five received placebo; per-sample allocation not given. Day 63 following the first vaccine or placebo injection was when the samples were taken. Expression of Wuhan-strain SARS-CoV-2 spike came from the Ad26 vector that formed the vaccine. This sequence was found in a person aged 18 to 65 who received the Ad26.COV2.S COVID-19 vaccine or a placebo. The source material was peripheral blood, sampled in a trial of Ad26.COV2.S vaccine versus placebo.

The CDR3 reads CATSDTSSGTAQYF. Written as DNA, the CDR3 is TGTGCCACCAGTGATACTAGTTCCGGGACAGCGCAGTATTTT. The gene calls are TRBV24-1 and TRBJ2-3; TRBD1 matches 7 bases. CDR3 length: 14 residues. CDR1 is KGHDR, CDR2 SFDVKD, per germline. V lost 3 bases, J lost 10 bases, and 9 bases stayed unmatched.